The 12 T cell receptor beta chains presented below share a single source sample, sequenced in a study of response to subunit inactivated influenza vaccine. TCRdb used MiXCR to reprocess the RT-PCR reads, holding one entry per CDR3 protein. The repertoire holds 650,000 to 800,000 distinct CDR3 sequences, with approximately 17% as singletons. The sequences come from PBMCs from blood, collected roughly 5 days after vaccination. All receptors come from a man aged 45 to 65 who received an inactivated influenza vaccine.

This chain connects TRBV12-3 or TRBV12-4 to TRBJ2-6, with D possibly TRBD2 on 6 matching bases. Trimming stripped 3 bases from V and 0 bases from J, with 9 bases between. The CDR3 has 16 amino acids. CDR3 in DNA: TGTGCCAGCAGTTTTGTGGGGGGCTCTGGGGCCAACGTCCTGACTTTC. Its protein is CASSFVGGSGANVLTF.

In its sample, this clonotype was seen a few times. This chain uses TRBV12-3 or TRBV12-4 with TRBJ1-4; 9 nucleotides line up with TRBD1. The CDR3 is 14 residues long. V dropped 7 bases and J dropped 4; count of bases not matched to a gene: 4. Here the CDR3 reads CASTLTGGNEKLFF. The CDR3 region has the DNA TGTGCCAGCACCTTGACAGGGGGTAATGAAAAACTGTTTTTT.

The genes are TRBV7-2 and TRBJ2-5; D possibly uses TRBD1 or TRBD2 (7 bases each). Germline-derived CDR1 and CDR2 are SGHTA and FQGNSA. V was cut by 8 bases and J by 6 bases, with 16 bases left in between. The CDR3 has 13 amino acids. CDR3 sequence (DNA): TGTGCCAGCGGGTGGGAGGGGGCGAAGACCCAGTACTTC. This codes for CASGWEGAKTQYF.

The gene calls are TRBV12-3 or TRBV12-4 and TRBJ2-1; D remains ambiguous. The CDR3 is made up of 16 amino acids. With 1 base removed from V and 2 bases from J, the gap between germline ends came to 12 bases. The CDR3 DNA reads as TGTGCCAGCAGTTTAGACGACCAATTGGCCTACAATGAGCAGTTCTTC. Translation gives CASSLDDQLAYNEQFF.

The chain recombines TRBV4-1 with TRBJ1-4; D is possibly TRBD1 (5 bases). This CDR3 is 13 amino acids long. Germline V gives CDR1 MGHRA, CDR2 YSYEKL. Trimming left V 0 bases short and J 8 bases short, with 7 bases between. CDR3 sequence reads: CASSQEGTEKLFF. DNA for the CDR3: TGCGCCAGCAGCCAAGAGGGGACCGAAAAACTGTTTTTT.

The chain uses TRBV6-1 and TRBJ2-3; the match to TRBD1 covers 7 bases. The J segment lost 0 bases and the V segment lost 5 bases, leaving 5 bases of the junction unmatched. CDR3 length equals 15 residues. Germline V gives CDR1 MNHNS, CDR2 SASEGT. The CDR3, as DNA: TGTGCCAGCAGTCCACAGGGGTGGAGCACAGATACGCAGTATTTT. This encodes CASSPQGWSTDTQYF.

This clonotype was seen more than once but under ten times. CDR3 residues: CSVVSGGTNEQYF. In DNA, the CDR3 is TGCAGCGTTGTGTCGGGGGGCACCAACGAGCAGTACTTC. The chain joins TRBV29-1 to TRBJ2-7; D is perhaps TRBD2 (7 bases). The CDR3 runs 13 residues. Trimming left V 4 bases short and J 5 bases short, with 15 bases between. The V gene's germline CDR1 is SQVTM and CDR2 ANQGSEA.

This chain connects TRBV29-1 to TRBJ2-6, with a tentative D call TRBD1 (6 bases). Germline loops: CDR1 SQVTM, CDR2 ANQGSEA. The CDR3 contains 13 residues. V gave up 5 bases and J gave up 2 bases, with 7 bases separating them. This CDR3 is CSVWGPGANVLTF. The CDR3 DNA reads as TGCAGCGTTTGGGGGCCTGGGGCCAACGTCCTGACTTTC.

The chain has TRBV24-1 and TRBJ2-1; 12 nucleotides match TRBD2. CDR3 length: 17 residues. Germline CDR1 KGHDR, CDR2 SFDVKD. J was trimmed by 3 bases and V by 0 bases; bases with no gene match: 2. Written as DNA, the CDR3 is TGTGCCACCAGTGATTTGCGGACTAGCGGGATCTACAATGAGCAGTTCTTC. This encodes CATSDLRTSGIYNEQFF.

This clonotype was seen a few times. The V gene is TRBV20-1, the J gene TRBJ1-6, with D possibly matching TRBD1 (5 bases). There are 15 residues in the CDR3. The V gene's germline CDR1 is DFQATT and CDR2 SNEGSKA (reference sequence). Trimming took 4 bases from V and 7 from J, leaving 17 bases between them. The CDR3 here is CSATSGISGNSPLHF. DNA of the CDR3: TGCAGTGCTACTTCAGGGATTTCGGGAAATTCACCCCTCCACTTT.

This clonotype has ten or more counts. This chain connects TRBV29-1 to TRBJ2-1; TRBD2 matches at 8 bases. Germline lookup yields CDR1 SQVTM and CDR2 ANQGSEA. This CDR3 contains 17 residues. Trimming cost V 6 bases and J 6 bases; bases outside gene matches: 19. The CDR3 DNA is TGCAGCGTACCAAAATCGGGTGGACTAGCCCAAACCAATGAGCAGTTCTTC. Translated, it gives CSVPKSGGLAQTNEQFF.

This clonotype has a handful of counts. This CDR3 reads CASSLETGRGNQPQHF. CDR3 sequence (DNA): TGTGCCAGCAGTTTAGAAACAGGTAGGGGCAATCAGCCCCAGCATTTT. V gene TRBV12-3 or TRBV12-4 combines with J gene TRBJ1-5; D perhaps matches TRBD1 (5 bases). V was shortened by 1 base and J by 2 bases, with 12 bases between the two germline ends. The CDR3 length is 16 residues.